This T cell receptor (beta chain) appears in the sequencing data of a study of a mutant IDH1 vaccine in newly diagnosed glioma. Study context: Patients, over weeks 1, 3, 5, 7, 11, 15, 19 and 23, received a total of eight vaccinations. Study-wide results and caveats: Less than 95% of patients showed vaccine-induced immune responses across multiple MHC alleles.

Sequenced by immunoSEQ multiplex PCR; TCRdb stores in-frame clones only, minus some. The sample has tens of thousands of clones; approximately 85% are singletons. The CDR3 totals 11 residues. V shed 5 bases and J 6 bases; nucleotides not matched to a gene: 4. CDR1 is GTSNPN and CDR2 is SVGIG in the germline V gene (reference sequence). Concerning this clone itself: Its antigen is not known.

The time point was: week 23, last vaccination. The content of each vaccine dose was 300 ug of mutant IDH1 20-mer peptide, and topical imiquimod accompanied it. The TCR sequence derives from a woman in her forties or fifties with glioma. The V gene is TRBV30, the J gene TRBJ2-7, with TRBD1 matching over 7 bases. The sequencing used PBMCs, collected from a glioma patient whose treatment included an IDH1 peptide vaccine. The CDR3 region is CAWGTGVEQYF. Written as DNA, the CDR3 is TGTGCCTGGGGTACAGGGGTCGAGCAGTACTTC.